Here is one T cell receptor (beta chain) with its context. The record originates from a study of blood T cell repertoires in COVID-19. Across the study: Italy, Spain and the United States were the sources of the convalescent and acute COVID-19 samples.

The CDR3 runs 13 residues. From germline, CDR1 is SQVTM and CDR2 ANQGSEA. V shed 7 bases and J shed 10 bases, with 17 bases lying between them. The data were produced by immunoSEQ multiplex PCR, yet TCRdb's version contains in-frame clones alone and is incomplete. The table lists roughly 70,000 clones, around 82% of them singletons. The sequenced sample consisted of peripheral blood. This TCR was recovered from a woman aged 55-70 years with acute or convalescent COVID-19. The chain couples TRBV29-1 to TRBJ1-6, with a tentative D call TRBD1 (6 bases). CDR3 loop: CSAAQGRGSPLHF. The CDR3 nucleotides are TGCAGCGCCGCACAGGGACGGGGATCACCCCTCCACTTT.